A single sample gave rise to the 4 T cell receptor beta chains below, sequenced in a study of T cell responses to AZD1222 COVID-19 vaccine. TCRdb's table, derived via immunoSEQ multiplex PCR, lists solely in-frame clones and lacks some. The sample carries about 140,000 clones, around 87% recorded once. Sequencing used peripheral blood, obtained on day 0 of AZD1222 vaccination. The origin of the receptors is an adult in good health.

The rearrangement joins TRBV4-1 to TRBJ1-3; D is unclear. Trimming removed 4 bases at V and 3 bases at J, with 4 bases between. The CDR3 is 12 residues long. CDR1 and CDR2 from the germline V gene are MGHRA and YSYEKL. The CDR3 nucleotides are TGCGCCAGCAGCCGTCTTGGAAACACCATATATTTT. Encoded protein: CASSRLGNTIYF.

The J gene is TRBJ1-1, the V gene TRBV3-1 (or the pseudogene TRBV3-2); D is unresolved. CDR3 size: 11 residues. Germline-derived CDR1 and CDR2 are LGHDT and YNNKEL (reference sequence). Trimming left V 4 bases short and J 8 bases short, with 8 bases between. The CDR3 bases are TGTGCCAGCAGCCGCCAGGCAGAAGCTTTCTTT. It translates to CASSRQAEAFF.

This sequence joins TRBV9 and TRBJ1-4; no firm D call. Germline V CDR1 and CDR2: SGDLS, YYNGEE. The V and J ends lost 0 bases and 0 bases respectively, with 3 bases between them. The CDR3 runs to 14 residues. The CDR3 sequence: CASSVDPTNEKLFF. As DNA, the CDR3 is TGTGCCAGCAGCGTAGACCCAACTAATGAAAAACTGTTTTTT.

This clone was seen a single time. The rearrangement joins TRBV7-9 to TRBJ2-1, with 9 bases identical to TRBD1. The CDR3 has 16 amino acids. V lost 5 bases to trimming and J lost 8 bases; unmatched junction nucleotides: 13. Germline loops: CDR1 SEHNR, CDR2 FQNEAQ (reference sequence). DNA for the CDR3: TGTGCCAGCAGCCCACACCCCCGGGACAGGGTGCATGAGCAGTTCTTC. This gives the protein CASSPHPRDRVHEQFF.